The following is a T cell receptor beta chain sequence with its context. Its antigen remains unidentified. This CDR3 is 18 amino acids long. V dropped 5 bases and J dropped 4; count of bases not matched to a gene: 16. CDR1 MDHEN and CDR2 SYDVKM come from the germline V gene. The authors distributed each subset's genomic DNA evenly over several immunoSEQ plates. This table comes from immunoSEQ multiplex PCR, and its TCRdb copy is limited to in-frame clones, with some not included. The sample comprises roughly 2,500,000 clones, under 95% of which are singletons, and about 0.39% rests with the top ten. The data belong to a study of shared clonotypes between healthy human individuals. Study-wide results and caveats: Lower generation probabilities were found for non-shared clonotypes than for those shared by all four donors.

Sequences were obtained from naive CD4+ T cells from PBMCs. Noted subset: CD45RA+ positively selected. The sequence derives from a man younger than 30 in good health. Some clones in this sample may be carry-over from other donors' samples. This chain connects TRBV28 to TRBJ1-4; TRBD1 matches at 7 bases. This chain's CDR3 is CASSAWTGRRADNEKLFF. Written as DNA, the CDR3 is TGTGCCAGCAGTGCCTGGACAGGTCGAAGGGCCGATAATGAAAAACTGTTTTTT. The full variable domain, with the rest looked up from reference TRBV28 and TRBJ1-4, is DVKVTQSSRYLVKRTGEKVFLECVQDMDHENMFWYRQDPGLGLRLIYFSYDVKMKEKGDIPEGYSVSREKKERFSLILESASTNQTSMYLCASSAWTGRRADNEKLFFGSGTQLSVL.